Given below is one T cell receptor (beta chain) in context. Its antigen is not identified. V was shortened by 3 bases and J by 4 bases, with 23 bases between the two germline ends. From germline, CDR1 is KGHDR and CDR2 SFDVKD. The CDR3 is 18 residues long. These data originate in a study of T cell responses to AZD1222 COVID-19 vaccine. Study-level points and caveats: Mapped onto spike, vaccine-associated CD4 TCRs spanned it and were dominant at 160-218 and 743-854. Clonal diversity may have been underestimated, and the donors were mostly white British, with more females than males.

Second-dose timings of about 4 or about 12 weeks were pooled. Method: immunoSEQ multiplex PCR; TCRdb's copy keeps in-frame clones and lacks some. The data hold 150,000 or so clones, with about nine tenths observed a single time. Source: peripheral blood, taken 28 days after the second AZD1222 dose. This rearrangement joins TRBV24-1 to TRBJ2-5; possible D gene TRBD1, 6 bases. This receptor was taken from an adult who received the AZD1222 COVID-19 vaccine. CDR3 coding DNA: TGTGCCACCAGTGATGGGGGTGCCCCGGGGACATGGTCAGAGACCCAGTACTTC. Amino acids: CATSDGGAPGTWSETQYF.